A single sample is the source of the 26 T cell receptor beta chains below, sequenced in a study of T cells in lung cancer brain metastases. TCRdb's copy holds only in-frame clones and misses some; the assay was immunoSEQ multiplex PCR. This sample yields a few thousand clones, of which 70% to 90% are seen a single time; roughly 3.9% belongs to the top ten. Sequencing was done on a sample of tumor tissue from the primary lung tumor. Receptors originate from a man aged 70 or older with non-small cell lung cancer.

This chain uses TRBV13 with TRBJ1-2, with D tentatively TRBD1 (6 bases). The V gene lost 2 bases and the J gene lost 6 bases, with 13 bases spanning the gap. There are 14 residues in the CDR3. Per germline, CDR1 PRHDT and CDR2 FYEKMQ (reference sequence). The CDR3 DNA sequence: TGTGCCAGCAGCTTACGCAGGGGAGGGGATGGCTACACCTTC. Its translation is CASSLRRGGDGYTF.

The chain employs TRBV4-2 and TRBJ2-2, with TRBD2 matching 11 bases. V lost 1 base and J lost 2; bases outside the gene matches: 9. Germline values: CDR1 LGHNA, CDR2 YNFKEQ. The CDR3 has 19 amino acids. Here the CDR3 DNA reads TGTGCCAGCAGCCAAGGAGAGTCTAGCGGGAGGTTAAACACCGGGGAGCTGTTTTTT. Translation gives CASSQGESSGRLNTGELFF.

This clone showed up just a few times. The CDR3, as DNA: TGTGCCAGCAGCGTAGCGGGGACCCTAGTACAAGAGACCCAGTACTTC. It specifies CASSVAGTLVQETQYF. The V gene is TRBV9, the J gene TRBJ2-5; D is perhaps TRBD1 or TRBD2 (5 bases each). CDR3 length: 16 residues. V was cut by 0 bases and J by 2 bases, with 14 bases left in between. The germline gives CDR1 SGDLS, CDR2 YYNGEE. The complete variable domain, with remaining parts taken from reference TRBV9 and TRBJ2-5, reads DSGVTQTPKHLITATGQRVTLRCSPRSGDLSVYWYQQSLDQGLQFLIQYYNGEERAKGNILERFSAQQFPDLHSELNLSSLELGDSALYFCASSVAGTLVQETQYFGPGTRLLVL.

Regarding this clone: The same CDR3 arises from other DNA sequences in this sample as well. The V gene is TRBV7-9, the J gene TRBJ1-5, with D maybe TRBD1 (5 bases). The germline gives CDR1 SEHNR, CDR2 FQNEAQ (reference sequence). The CDR3 runs 14 residues. With 1 base removed from V and 5 bases from J, the gap between germline ends came to 9 bases. CDR3 nucleotides: TGTGCCAGCAGCTTAGTAGAAGGGGATCAGCCCCAGCATTTT. Translated: CASSLVEGDQPQHF. Full variable domain (missing parts from reference TRBV7-9 and TRBJ1-5): DTGVSQNPRHKITKRGQNVTFRCDPISEHNRLYWYRQTLGQGPEFLTYFQNEAQLEKSRLLSDRFSAERPKGSFSTLEIQRTEQGDSAMYLCASSLVEGDQPQHFGDGTRLSIL.

The chain has TRBV16 and TRBJ1-1, with 7 positions matching TRBD1. Trimming removed 3 bases from V and 5 bases from J; junction bases left unmatched: 3. This CDR3 has 13 residues. In germline, CDR1 is KGHSY, CDR2 FQNENV. The CDR3 DNA reads TGTGCCAGCAGCCATACAGGGGTTACTGAAGCTTTCTTT. Translation: CASSHTGVTEAFF.

This clone was seen a single time. The chain couples TRBV5-1 to TRBJ1-5; TRBD1 aligns across 9 bases. The length of the CDR3 is 16 residues. V shed 0 bases and J 0 bases; nucleotides not matched to a gene: 1. Germline V CDR1 and CDR2: SGHRS, YFSETQ. The CDR3: CASSLGDRASNQPQHF. In nucleotides, the CDR3 is TGCGCCAGCAGCTTGGGGGACAGGGCTAGCAATCAGCCCCAGCATTTT.

This clone was seen just once. CDR3 nucleotide sequence: TGTGCTAGTGGCGGTGACAGGCCGCAAGAGACCCAGTACTTC. It is translated as CASGGDRPQETQYF. The gene calls are TRBV12-5 and TRBJ2-5, with D perhaps matching TRBD1 (6 bases). The CDR3 runs to 14 residues. V shed 6 bases and J shed 2 bases, with 13 bases lying between them. Germline V lookup: CDR1 LGHNT, CDR2 FRNRAP.

The gene calls are TRBV4-1 and TRBJ2-3, with D possibly matching TRBD1 (5 bases). This CDR3 comprises 14 residues. Germline CDR1 is MGHRA and CDR2 is YSYEKL. Trimming stripped 5 bases from V and 3 bases from J, with 12 bases between. The CDR3 coding sequence is TGCGCCAGCAGCGTTGGGGCTTTAACAGATACGCAGTATTTT. Translating it yields CASSVGALTDTQYF.

J is TRBJ1-1 and V is TRBV7-8; 8 nucleotides match TRBD1. The CDR3 is 16 residues long. Germline values: CDR1 SGHVS, CDR2 FQNEAQ. Trimming removed 5 bases from V and 3 bases from J; junction bases left unmatched: 11. CDR3: CASSLPRQGLDTEAFF. DNA of the CDR3: TGTGCCAGCAGCCTCCCCCGACAGGGGTTGGACACTGAAGCTTTCTTT.

The V call is TRBV10-3, the J call TRBJ2-2, with 8 bases identical to TRBD1. The V gene's germline CDR1 is ENHRY and CDR2 SYGVKD. V shed 4 bases and J 1 base; nucleotides not matched to a gene: 11. This CDR3 is 18 amino acids long. As DNA, the CDR3 is TGTGCCATCAGTGGAAAAGCACCGGGACAGGTGAACACCGGGGAGCTGTTTTTT. Protein: CAISGKAPGQVNTGELFF.

The chain couples TRBV29-1 to TRBJ1-2; 7 nucleotides agree with TRBD1. The ends lost 7 bases at V and 2 bases at J; junction bases unmatched: 4. The length of the CDR3 is 12 residues. Per the germline V gene, CDR1 is SQVTM and CDR2 is ANQGSEA. The CDR3 spells CSAETGNYGYTF. The CDR3 DNA is TGCAGCGCTGAGACAGGGAACTATGGCTACACCTTC.

In its sample, this clone was seen once. The chain uses TRBV10-1 and TRBJ1-3; D not certain. Germline CDR1 is WNHNN and CDR2 is SYGVQD (reference sequence). Trimming stripped 3 bases from V and 0 bases from J, with 12 bases between. The CDR3 runs 16 residues. The CDR3 region is CASSDPWAASGNTIYF. CDR3 sequence (DNA): TGCGCCAGCAGTGACCCCTGGGCGGCCTCTGGAAACACCATATATTTT.

The rearrangement uses TRBV12-5 and TRBJ1-2; D is unresolved. Germline V gene sequence: CDR1 LGHNT, CDR2 FRNRAP. Trimming stripped 2 bases from V and 6 bases from J, with 13 bases between. This CDR3 is built from 14 residues. CDR3: CASGLRRKRDGYTF. The CDR3 DNA is TGTGCTAGTGGTTTGAGACGGAAACGGGATGGCTACACCTTC.

The chain combines TRBV28 with TRBJ2-7; the D gene is possibly TRBD1 (6 bases). The CDR3 is 16 amino acids. The V and J ends lost 6 bases and 0 bases respectively, with 18 bases between them. Per germline, CDR1 MDHEN and CDR2 SYDVKM. The CDR3 reads CASSPRSGVISYEQYF. The CDR3 nucleotides are TGTGCCAGCAGCCCCCGGTCAGGGGTTATCTCCTACGAGCAGTACTTC.

The chain links TRBV11-2 to TRBJ1-1; 7 bases fit TRBD1. With 5 bases clipped from V and 0 bases from J, the junction kept 9 bases outside the gene matches. Germline lookup yields CDR1 SGHAT and CDR2 FQNNGV. The CDR3 totals 16 residues. The CDR3 sequence: CASSGESGQLNTEAFF. The DNA of the CDR3 is TGTGCCAGCAGCGGTGAATCGGGACAGCTGAACACTGAAGCTTTCTTT.

J is TRBJ1-5 and V is TRBV6-1; 10 bases are a match to TRBD1. Looked up from germline, CDR1 is MNHNS and CDR2 is SASEGT. This CDR3 contains 15 residues. V lost 6 bases, J lost 4 bases, and 6 bases stayed unmatched. The CDR3 here is CASSRGQGLNQPQHF. CDR3 sequence (DNA): TGTGCCAGCAGCCGGGGACAGGGGTTGAATCAGCCCCAGCATTTT.

V usage is TRBV21-1 and J usage is TRBJ1-5; TRBD1, the table's D call, lacks a check against the DNA. TRBV21-1 is a recognized pseudogene. CDR3 size: 14 residues. In DNA form, the CDR3 reads TGTGCCAGCAGCAAACGAGGGGGTCGACAGCCCCAGCATTTT. This gives the protein CASSKRGGRQPQHF.

A single count supports this clone. This chain connects TRBV4-1 to TRBJ2-1, with a weak D call TRBD2 (5 bases). The CDR3 spans 14 residues. V lost 3 bases to trimming and J lost 8 bases, with 14 bases between them. The germline CDR1 and CDR2 sequences are MGHRA and YSYEKL. Here the CDR3 reads CASSQTMFSDEQFF. In nucleotides, the CDR3 is TGCGCCAGCAGCCAGACTATGTTCAGCGATGAGCAGTTCTTC.

J is TRBJ1-2 and V is TRBV4-3; D is possibly TRBD1 (5 bases). Germline V gene lookup returns CDR1 LGHNA and CDR2 YSLEER. The CDR3 extends over 15 amino acids. The V gene lost 3 bases and the J gene lost 9 bases, with 20 bases spanning the gap. The CDR3 DNA follows: TGCGCCAGCAGCCAGGGACTCGGGCTAGTTGCGAGCTACACCTTC. As protein: CASSQGLGLVASYTF.

The chain couples TRBV15 to TRBJ1-1; a weak D match, TRBD1 (6 bases). The CDR3 is made up of 14 amino acids. The V gene's germline CDR1 is LNHNV and CDR2 YYDKDF (reference sequence). V was clipped by 3 bases and J by 0 bases, with 8 bases between them. CDR3 in DNA: TGTGCCACCAGCAGGGACAGATTGAACACTGAAGCTTTCTTT. This encodes CATSRDRLNTEAFF.

The chain has TRBV6-6 and TRBJ1-4; 9 bases agree with TRBD1. Germline loops: CDR1 MNHNY, CDR2 SVGAGI (reference sequence). The CDR3 consists of 15 residues. Trimming cost V 0 bases and J 7 bases; bases outside gene matches: 3. This chain's CDR3 is CASSYSMTGGEKLFF. CDR3 DNA: TGTGCCAGCAGTTACTCGATGACAGGGGGTGAAAAACTGTTTTTT.

The chain is built from TRBV5-1 and TRBJ1-1; D call uncertain. In germline, CDR1 is SGHRS, CDR2 YFSETQ. This CDR3 contains 12 residues. V lost 2 bases to trimming and J lost 5 bases, with 7 bases between them. The CDR3 DNA is TGCGCCAGCAGCTTAACGGGGACTGAAGCTTTCTTT. Translation gives CASSLTGTEAFF.

The V and J genes are TRBV2 and TRBJ1-5, with 11 bases identical to TRBD1. CDR1 is SNHLY and CDR2 is FYNNEI in the germline V gene. Trimming cost V 2 bases and J 5 bases; bases outside gene matches: 5. This CDR3 has 16 amino acids. DNA for the CDR3: TGTGCCAGCAGTGAATCCCGGACAGGGGGCCATCAGCCCCAGCATTTT. Translation gives CASSESRTGGHQPQHF.

The chain combines TRBV10-3 with TRBJ2-7; D uncertain. Trimming shortened V by 2 bases and J by 3 bases, and 2 bases separated the two germline ends. Germline V gene data show CDR1 as ENHRY and CDR2 as SYGVKD. The CDR3 contains 11 residues. CDR3 in amino acids: CAISEGYEQYF. The CDR3 nucleotides read TGTGCCATCAGTGAGGGCTACGAGCAGTACTTC.

The rearrangement uses TRBV29-1 and TRBJ1-1; D is possibly TRBD1 (5 bases). CDR1 and CDR2 (germline): SQVTM, ANQGSEA. V lost 7 bases and J 5 bases, leaving 23 bases between the germline ends. The CDR3 consists of 15 residues. The CDR3 DNA reads TGCAGCGCAGCCCGGGACGCACAAAGAGGGACTGAAGCTTTCTTT. Its translation: CSAARDAQRGTEAFF.

This clone was picked up one time. The chain joins TRBV30 to TRBJ1-2, with D possibly TRBD1 on 5 matching bases. The CDR3 loop spans 14 amino acids. Germline CDR1 GTSNPN, CDR2 SVGIG (reference sequence). V was pared by 3 bases and J by 0 bases, with 11 bases between. CDR3 nucleotide sequence: TGTGCCTGGAGGAGGGGCCCAACTAACTATGGCTACACCTTC. Protein: CAWRRGPTNYGYTF.